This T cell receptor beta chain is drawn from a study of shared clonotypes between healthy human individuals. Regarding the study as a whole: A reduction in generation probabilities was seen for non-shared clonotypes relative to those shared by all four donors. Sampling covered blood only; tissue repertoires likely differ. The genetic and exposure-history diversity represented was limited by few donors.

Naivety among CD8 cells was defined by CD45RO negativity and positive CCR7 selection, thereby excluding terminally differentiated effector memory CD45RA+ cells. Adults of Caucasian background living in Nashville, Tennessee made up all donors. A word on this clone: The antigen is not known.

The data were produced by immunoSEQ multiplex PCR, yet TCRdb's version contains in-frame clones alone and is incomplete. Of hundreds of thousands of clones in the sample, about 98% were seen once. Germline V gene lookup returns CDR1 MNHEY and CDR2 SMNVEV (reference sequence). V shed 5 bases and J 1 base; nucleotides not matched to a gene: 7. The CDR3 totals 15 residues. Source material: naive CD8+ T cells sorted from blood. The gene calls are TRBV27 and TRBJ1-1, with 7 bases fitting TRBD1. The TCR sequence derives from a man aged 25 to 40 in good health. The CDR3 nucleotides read TGTGCCAGCAGTGTCCGGCGACAGGGGAACACTGAAGCTTTCTTT. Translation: CASSVRRQGNTEAFF.